This entry lists 31 T cell receptor beta chains sequenced from one sample in a study of shared clonotypes between healthy human individuals (dated by TCRdb to 2018 to 2021). CD8 naive samples were CD45RO-negative cells positively selected for CCR7, giving a CD45RA+CCR7+ population that excluded TemRA cells. Libraries were prepared through the immunoSEQ multiplex PCR assay. In TCRdb, the immuneACCESS table is reduced to in-frame sequences with V and J assigned. These tables do not hold every clone; where another copy was compared, an unresolved V gene accounts for under half, and the others remain unexplained. The sample profile shows approximately 590,000 clones; 95% of them were found once. In total, the top ten clones hold over 0.09% of the sample. The sequenced sample was naive CD8+ T cells sorted from blood. This sample's cell subset or site label indicates: CD45RA+CCR7+. The receptors here all came from a woman aged 30 to 39 in good health.

The chain uses TRBV7-9 and TRBJ2-7; TRBD2 is a possible D gene (5 bases). CDR1 is SEHNR, CDR2 FQNEAQ, per germline (reference sequence). V was pared by 5 bases and J by 0 bases, with 17 bases between. This CDR3 has 16 residues. CDR3 in DNA: TGTGCCAGCAGCCTCTCGGGGAGTGGGAGCTCCTACGAGCAGTACTTC. Its translation is CASSLSGSGSSYEQYF.

The chain employs TRBV29-1 and TRBJ2-5; 10 bases line up with TRBD1. There are 14 residues in the CDR3. Germline V gene lookup returns CDR1 SQVTM and CDR2 ANQGSEA. Unmatched junction bases numbered 6, after V lost 6 bases and J lost 2 bases. CDR3 sequence reads: CSVDDRGRQETQYF. DNA for the CDR3: TGCAGCGTAGATGACAGGGGGCGGCAAGAGACCCAGTACTTC.

The chain employs TRBV6-6 and TRBJ1-5, with D hard to call. V shed 6 bases and J shed 4 bases, with 13 bases lying between them. The CDR3 runs to 14 residues. Germline loops: CDR1 MNHNY, CDR2 SVGAGI (reference sequence). This chain's CDR3 is CASRDGTGNQPQHF. In DNA, the CDR3 is TGTGCCAGCAGGGACGGAACTGGGAATCAGCCCCAGCATTTT.

The chain carries TRBV7-6 and TRBJ2-1, with 14 bases fitting TRBD2. Germline values: CDR1 SGHVS, CDR2 FNYEAQ. V lost 5 bases to trimming and J lost 7 bases; unmatched junction nucleotides: 13. The length of the CDR3 is 18 residues. DNA for the CDR3: TGTGCCAGCAGCCATGTGGGACTAGCGGGAGAGGGGCCAAATGAGCAGTTCTTC. The encoded protein is CASSHVGLAGEGPNEQFF. Together with reference TRBV7-6 and TRBJ2-1, the CDR3 gives the full variable domain: GAGVSQSPRYKVTKRGQDVALRCDPISGHVSLYWYRQALGQGPEFLTYFNYEAQQDKSGLPNDRFSAERPEGSISTLTIQRTEQRDSAMYRCASSHVGLAGEGPNEQFFGPGTRLTVL.

This chain uses TRBV4-1 with TRBJ1-1, with no clear D. Trimming took off 2 bases at V and 1 base at J, with 8 bases between the two ends. Per germline, CDR1 MGHRA and CDR2 YSYEKL. The CDR3 extends over 14 amino acids. The CDR3 is CASSQFQSNTEAFF. As DNA, the CDR3 is TGCGCCAGCAGCCAATTCCAGTCGAACACTGAAGCTTTCTTT.

The CDR3 DNA reads as TGTGCCAGCAGCAAGACTACTAGCGAAGAAGAGACCCAGTACTTC. This encodes CASSKTTSEEETQYF. The rearrangement joins TRBV21-1 to TRBJ2-5; the table gives TRBD2 as D, unverified against the DNA. TRBV21-1 is termed a pseudogene. The CDR3 covers 15 residues.

The rearrangement uses TRBV9 and TRBJ2-3; D gene unclear. Germline V gives CDR1 SGDLS, CDR2 YYNGEE. The CDR3 extends over 15 amino acids. Deletions cut 0 bases from V and 3 bases from J, with 11 bases between. CDR3 DNA: TGTGCCAGCAGCGTAGGTGGAAGATTGACAGATACGCAGTATTTT. Its protein is CASSVGGRLTDTQYF.

J is TRBJ1-5 and V is TRBV6-5, with D hard to call. The CDR3 runs to 13 residues. V was trimmed by 5 bases and J by 13 bases, leaving 18 bases between them. Germline V gene data show CDR1 as MNHEY and CDR2 as SVGAGI. The CDR3 DNA sequence: TGTGCCAGCAGTGGGTCCGGAAACCTAGCTCAGCATTTT. It specifies CASSGSGNLAQHF.

The rearrangement uses TRBV6-8 and TRBJ2-1, with a weak D call TRBD2 (5 bases). The CDR3 length is 14 residues. The germline V gene encodes CDR1 MNHGY and CDR2 SAAAGT. V gave up 6 bases and J gave up 5 bases, with 14 bases separating them. This chain's CDR3 is CASRTADCHNEQFF. In DNA, the CDR3 is TGTGCCAGCAGAACCGCGGACTGCCACAATGAGCAGTTCTTC.

The rearrangement uses TRBV19 and TRBJ2-2; D unclear. Trimming stripped 1 base from V and 6 bases from J, with 12 bases between. Germline CDR1 and CDR2: LNHDA and SQIVND (reference sequence). This CDR3 contains 15 residues. CDR3 coding DNA: TGTGCCAGTAGTATAGGCCAGTACGTCGCCGGGGAGCTGTTTTTT. Residues: CASSIGQYVAGELFF.

V is TRBV28 and J is TRBJ1-5; perhaps TRBD1 as D (5 bases). V gave up 10 bases and J gave up 6 bases, with 16 bases separating them. The CDR3 totals 13 residues. Germline V lookup: CDR1 MDHEN, CDR2 SYDVKM. The CDR3: CANARGGGQPQHF. CDR3 coding DNA: TGTGCCAACGCGCGGGGTGGGGGTCAGCCCCAGCATTTT.

Comment on this clone: Additional DNA sequences in this sample encode the identical CDR3. The rearrangement joins TRBV4-1 to TRBJ2-7; D is uncertain. This CDR3 spans 13 amino acids. The V end lost 0 bases, the J end lost 1 base, and 4 bases lay between the germline ends. Germline CDR1 reads MGHRA; CDR2 reads YSYEKL. For the CDR3, the DNA is TGCGCCAGCAGCCAAGACTGGTCCTACGAGCAGTACTTC. Its translation: CASSQDWSYEQYF.

V gene TRBV28 combines with J gene TRBJ2-2, with TRBD2 matching 9 bases. The CDR3 spans 15 residues. Per germline, CDR1 MDHEN and CDR2 SYDVKM. The V segment lost 10 bases and the J segment 4 bases; nucleotides outside the gene matches: 10. In nucleotides, the CDR3 is TGTGCCACCCTTCCTGCGGGAGGGGGCACCGGGGAGCTGTTTTTT. This translates into CATLPAGGGTGELFF.

This clone was found a few times. J is TRBJ2-3 and V is TRBV2, with 7 bases matching TRBD2. The germline V gene encodes CDR1 SNHLY and CDR2 FYNNEI. This CDR3 is 15 amino acids long. The junction had 11 bases not matched to a gene; V was cut back by 4 bases and J by 7 bases. The CDR3 region has the DNA TGTGCCAGCAGTGGTACTAGCGCGGAAATGAATACGCAGTATTTT. It specifies CASSGTSAEMNTQYF.

The chain carries TRBV7-7 and TRBJ2-2, with D perhaps matching TRBD1 (5 bases). The germline V gene encodes CDR1 SSHAT and CDR2 FNYEAQ (reference sequence). CDR3 length equals 14 residues. Trimming stripped 5 bases from V and 6 bases from J, with 13 bases between. CDR3 in DNA: TGTGCCAGCAGCCCCTGGGGCACGGCCGGGGAGCTGTTTTTT. This codes for CASSPWGTAGELFF.

The CDR3 coding sequence is TGTGCCAGCAGTTACTCAAAGACAGGGGGCTTTGAGCAGTTCTTC. Translation: CASSYSKTGGFEQFF. The chain carries TRBV6-6 and TRBJ2-1, with 10 bases aligning to TRBD1. Germline-derived CDR1 and CDR2 are MNHNY and SVGAGI (reference sequence). Trimming cost V 0 bases and J 9 bases; bases outside gene matches: 5. The CDR3 is 15 residues long.

The chain is built from TRBV7-9 and TRBJ2-7; unclear D gene. The CDR3 totals 13 residues. Germline values: CDR1 SEHNR, CDR2 FQNEAQ (reference sequence). Trimming removed 7 bases at V and 1 base at J, with 11 bases between. The CDR3 DNA follows: TGTGCCAGCACGGCCGACCAGTCCTACGAGCAGTACTTC. Its translation is CASTADQSYEQYF.

The chain joins TRBV4-1 to TRBJ2-1, with TRBD2 matching over 11 bases. Losses at the gene ends were 3 bases for V and 8 bases for J; bases not matched to a gene: 6. In germline, CDR1 is MGHRA, CDR2 YSYEKL. This CDR3 is 15 amino acids long. The CDR3 loop is CASSQRLAGQDEQFF. CDR3 DNA: TGCGCCAGCAGCCAGCGACTAGCGGGACAGGATGAGCAGTTCTTC.

The rearrangement joins TRBV28 to TRBJ2-6; maybe TRBD1 (5 bases). The length of the CDR3 is 16 residues. Per the germline V gene, CDR1 is MDHEN and CDR2 is SYDVKM. Trimming left V 6 bases short and J 4 bases short, with 16 bases between. The CDR3 spells CASSPVQVAGANVLTF. In DNA, the CDR3 is TGTGCCAGCAGCCCGGTACAGGTGGCCGGGGCCAACGTCCTGACTTTC.

The V gene is TRBV28, the J gene TRBJ2-1, with 8 bases matching TRBD2. V trimming: 7 bases; J trimming: 6 bases; junction bases outside the gene matches: 8. This CDR3 has 14 amino acids. Germline CDR1 is MDHEN and CDR2 is SYDVKM. The DNA of the CDR3 is TGTGCCAGCACCCAGGCTAGCGGGCTCAATGAGCAGTTCTTC. Translating it yields CASTQASGLNEQFF.

This chain links TRBV5-8 with TRBJ2-7; D unresolved. Germline V gives CDR1 SGHTS, CDR2 YDEGEE. There are 14 residues in the CDR3. Trimming took 4 bases from V and 7 from J, leaving 18 bases between them. This chain's CDR3 is CASSPALGTSEQYF. CDR3 coding DNA: TGTGCCAGCAGCCCCGCCTTGGGCACCTCGGAGCAGTACTTC.

The gene calls are TRBV4-1 and TRBJ2-7; the D is unclear. The CDR3 contains 16 residues. CDR1 MGHRA and CDR2 YSYEKL come from the germline V gene. V was cut by 3 bases and J by 0 bases, with 15 bases left in between. CDR3 sequence: CASSQGFLLSSYEQYF. CDR3 bases: TGCGCCAGCAGCCAGGGGTTCCTTCTCAGCTCCTACGAGCAGTACTTC.

The V gene is TRBV4-1, the J gene TRBJ2-7; the match to TRBD1 covers 8 bases. Unmatched junction bases numbered 5, after V lost 1 base and J lost 3 bases. The CDR3 spans 15 residues. The germline V gene encodes CDR1 MGHRA and CDR2 YSYEKL. For the CDR3, the DNA is TGCGCCAGCAGCCAAGTACAGGGGGTTATCTACGAGCAGTACTTC. Translated: CASSQVQGVIYEQYF.

This chain uses TRBV6-1 with TRBJ2-7; TRBD2 matches 9 bases. Germline V CDR1 and CDR2: MNHNS, SASEGT. J was trimmed by 0 bases and V by 6 bases; bases with no gene match: 3. This CDR3 contains 14 residues. For the CDR3, the DNA is TGTGCCAGCAGGCTTAGCGGGAGCTCCTACGAGCAGTACTTC. Its translation: CASRLSGSSYEQYF.

The chain uses TRBV2 and TRBJ2-7, with 9 bases that match TRBD1. The CDR3 consists of 15 residues. Germline V lookup: CDR1 SNHLY, CDR2 FYNNEI. J was trimmed by 6 bases and V by 7 bases; bases with no gene match: 13. CDR3 region: CASIDRGERLAEQYF. DNA for the CDR3: TGTGCCAGCATCGACAGGGGGGAAAGGCTTGCCGAGCAGTACTTC.

The chain joins TRBV5-1 to TRBJ1-1; D ambiguous. Trimming took off 0 bases at V and 0 bases at J, with 9 bases between the two ends. CDR1 is SGHRS, CDR2 YFSETQ, per germline. This CDR3 is 15 amino acids long. The CDR3, as DNA: TGCGCCAGCAGCTTGGGGCCCAGAGTGAACACTGAAGCTTTCTTT. Its protein is CASSLGPRVNTEAFF. The whole variable domain, remainder taken from reference TRBV5-1 and TRBJ1-1, is KAGVTQTPRYLIKTRGQQVTLSCSPISGHRSVSWYQQTPGQGLQFLFEYFSETQRNKGNFPGRFSGRQFSNSRSEMNVSTLELGDSALYLCASSLGPRVNTEAFFGQGTRLTVV.

J is TRBJ2-3 and V is TRBV27; 11 nucleotides line up with TRBD2. The CDR3 totals 16 residues. The germline gives CDR1 MNHEY, CDR2 SMNVEV (reference sequence). Unmatched junction bases numbered 3, after V lost 4 bases and J lost 0 bases. Here the CDR3 DNA reads TGTGCCAGCAGTTCTACTAGCGGGGGAAGCACAGATACGCAGTATTTT. Its protein is CASSSTSGGSTDTQYF.

The chain uses TRBV19 and TRBJ2-7; TRBD2 matches at 8 bases. V was clipped by 6 bases and J by 2 bases; unmatched bases: 9. CDR3 length equals 15 residues. CDR1 LNHDA and CDR2 SQIVND come from the germline V gene (reference sequence). CDR3 loop: CASSAKAGETYEQYF. The CDR3 DNA reads as TGTGCCAGTAGCGCTAAAGCGGGAGAGACCTACGAGCAGTACTTC.

The V and J genes are TRBV4-1 and TRBJ2-7; a possible D gene is TRBD1 (5 bases). Germline V gives CDR1 MGHRA, CDR2 YSYEKL. V gave up 2 bases and J gave up 4 bases, with 9 bases separating them. The CDR3 is 13 amino acids. CDR3 DNA: TGCGCCAGCAGCCAACACGACAGATACGAGCAGTACTTC. Protein sequence: CASSQHDRYEQYF.

The J gene is TRBJ2-7, the V gene TRBV11-2; 7 bases map to TRBD2. V dropped 7 bases and J dropped 5; count of bases not matched to a gene: 11. CDR1 is SGHAT and CDR2 is FQNNGV in the germline V gene. The CDR3 is 14 amino acids. This CDR3 reads CASTLLASGDEQYF. The CDR3 coding sequence is TGTGCCAGCACCCTACTAGCGAGCGGGGACGAGCAGTACTTC. Drawing the rest from reference TRBV11-2 and TRBJ2-7, the complete variable domain is EAGVAQSPRYKIIEKRQSVAFWCNPISGHATLYWYQQILGQGPKLLIQFQNNGVVDDSQLPKDRFSAERLKGVDSTLKIQPAKLEDSAVYLCASTLLASGDEQYFGPGTRLTVT.

The chain uses TRBV29-1 and TRBJ2-7; no firm D call. Germline loops: CDR1 SQVTM, CDR2 ANQGSEA. Between the trimmed V and J ends, which lost 3 bases and 1 base, there was a span of 7 bases. This CDR3 is built from 12 residues. CDR3 in DNA: TGCAGCGTTGATAGTGATTCCTACGAGCAGTACTTC. It specifies CSVDSDSYEQYF.